These 25 T cell receptor beta chains were all obtained from the same sample, sequenced in a study of blood T cell repertoires in COVID-19. TCRdb keeps only in-frame clones here, not all; method: immunoSEQ multiplex PCR. The repertoire consists of tens of thousands of clones, with 92% occurring once and the leading ten covering around 4.3%. The sample taken for sequencing was peripheral blood. All receptors come from a man in his fifties or sixties with active COVID-19.

The V and J genes are TRBV25-1 and TRBJ2-1, with no clear D. The CDR3 sequence is 11 residues long. From germline, CDR1 is MGHDK and CDR2 SYGVNS. V lost 5 bases to trimming and J lost 10 bases, with 9 bases between them. This CDR3 reads CASSPGGEQFF. The CDR3 nucleotides read TGTGCCAGCAGTCCAGGTGGCGAGCAGTTCTTC.

The chain recombines TRBV19 with TRBJ1-1; TRBD1 matches at 7 bases. Germline CDR1 and CDR2: LNHDA and SQIVND (reference sequence). The V gene end was trimmed by 7 bases and the J gene end by 7 bases; junction bases not matched to a gene: 6. The CDR3 runs to 12 residues. The CDR3 DNA is TGTGCCAGTATACAGGGGCGGGGTGAAGCTTTCTTT. It is translated as CASIQGRGEAFF.

This chain joins TRBV11-3 and TRBJ1-4, with D possibly matching TRBD1 (5 bases). In germline, CDR1 is SGHNT, CDR2 YENEEA. V shed 5 bases and J shed 6 bases, with 13 bases lying between them. The CDR3 loop spans 14 amino acids. Here the CDR3 DNA reads TGTGCCAGCAGCCCAAGGTGGGGCGATGAAAAACTGTTTTTT. Protein sequence: CASSPRWGDEKLFF.

CDR3 region: CASSYKPGGTQPQHF. CDR3 nucleotide sequence: TGTGCCAGCAGTTACAAACCAGGGGGTACTCAGCCCCAGCATTTT. This chain joins TRBV28 and TRBJ1-5, with 7 bases matching TRBD1. CDR1 is MDHEN and CDR2 is SYDVKM in the germline V gene. The CDR3 is 15 amino acids. Germline trimming cut 4 bases from V and 6 bases from J; bases unmatched to any gene: 9. The complete variable domain, with remaining parts taken from reference TRBV28 and TRBJ1-5, reads DVKVTQSSRYLVKRTGEKVFLECVQDMDHENMFWYRQDPGLGLRLIYFSYDVKMKEKGDIPEGYSVSREKKERFSLILESASTNQTSMYLCASSYKPGGTQPQHFGDGTRLSIL.

The CDR3 reads CASSIRPGTGAYTQYF. The CDR3 DNA follows: TGTGCCAGTAGTATACGACCCGGGACAGGGGCGTATACGCAGTATTTT. The chain has TRBV19 and TRBJ2-3, with 10 bases matching TRBD1. V lost 2 bases and J lost 7; bases outside the gene matches: 9. The germline V gene encodes CDR1 LNHDA and CDR2 SQIVND (reference sequence). The CDR3 is made up of 16 amino acids.

The chain recombines TRBV29-1 with TRBJ2-1; TRBD2 agrees at 12 bases. Germline V lookup: CDR1 SQVTM, CDR2 ANQGSEA. With V trimmed by 5 bases and J by 4 bases, 15 bases remained unmatched. CDR3 length equals 18 residues. In DNA, the CDR3 is TGCAGCGTTAGGCCTGGACTAGCGGGACTGCGGAGTTACAATGAGCAGTTCTTC. This translates into CSVRPGLAGLRSYNEQFF.

The chain has TRBV29-1 and TRBJ1-1, with D unresolved. Trimming pared 4 bases from V and 11 bases from J, leaving 11 bases between. This CDR3 has 10 amino acids. Germline values: CDR1 SQVTM, CDR2 ANQGSEA. For the CDR3, the DNA is TGCAGCGTTGGTAACAGTGAGGCTTTCTTT. Encoded protein: CSVGNSEAFF.

J is TRBJ1-5 and V is TRBV28; 8 nucleotides line up with TRBD1. The CDR3 totals 16 residues. V shed 6 bases, J shed 2 bases, and the junction held 9 bases outside the gene matches. Looked up from germline, CDR1 is MDHEN and CDR2 is SYDVKM. CDR3 protein: CASRKYRGAGNQPQHF. The CDR3 coding sequence is TGTGCCAGCAGGAAGTACAGGGGGGCTGGCAATCAGCCCCAGCATTTT.

V is TRBV4-1 and J is TRBJ1-3, with D unresolved. This CDR3 has 12 residues. V gave up 0 bases and J gave up 5 bases, with 2 bases separating them. The V gene's germline CDR1 is MGHRA and CDR2 YSYEKL. In DNA, the CDR3 is TGCGCCAGCAGCCAAGATAGAAACACCATATATTTT. This codes for CASSQDRNTIYF.

The V and J genes are TRBV29-1 and TRBJ1-2; the match to TRBD1 covers 7 bases. CDR3 length: 12 amino acids. V lost 6 bases and J lost 1; bases outside the gene matches: 2. Germline loops: CDR1 SQVTM, CDR2 ANQGSEA. CDR3 in amino acids: CSVQGNNYGYTF. The CDR3 bases are TGCAGCGTACAGGGGAATAACTATGGCTACACCTTC.

The J gene is TRBJ2-4, the V gene TRBV29-1; 8 bases are a match to TRBD2. V shed 0 bases, J shed 1 base, and the junction held 11 bases outside the gene matches. The CDR3 has 18 residues. The germline gives CDR1 SQVTM, CDR2 ANQGSEA. The CDR3 loop is CSVEEAPGTSWAKNIQYF. CDR3 nucleotide sequence: TGCAGCGTTGAAGAAGCACCCGGGACTAGTTGGGCCAAAAACATTCAGTACTTC. The complete variable domain, with remaining parts taken from reference TRBV29-1 and TRBJ2-4, reads SAVISQKPSRDICQRGTSLTIQCQVDSQVTMMFWYRQQPGQSLTLIATANQGSEATYESGFVIDKFPISRPNLTFSTLTVSNMSPEDSSIYLCSVEEAPGTSWAKNIQYFGAGTRLSVL.

This chain connects TRBV28 to TRBJ1-2; 7 nucleotides align to TRBD1. CDR1 is MDHEN and CDR2 is SYDVKM in the germline V gene. V lost 4 bases to trimming and J lost 4 bases; unmatched junction nucleotides: 6. There are 14 residues in the CDR3. The CDR3 sequence is CASSSADRAYGYTF. DNA of the CDR3: TGTGCCAGCAGTTCCGCTGACAGGGCCTATGGCTACACCTTC.

The chain recombines TRBV4-1 with TRBJ2-7; TRBD2 is a possible D gene (5 bases). Looked up from germline, CDR1 is MGHRA and CDR2 is YSYEKL. The ends were cut back, 1 base at V and 1 base at J, with 8 bases in the middle. This CDR3 has 14 residues. The CDR3 spells CASSQGTPSYEQYF. The DNA for the CDR3 is TGCGCCAGCAGCCAAGGGACTCCTTCCTACGAGCAGTACTTC.

In its sample, this clone was seen once. V and J are TRBV28 and TRBJ2-7; a possible D gene is TRBD1 (5 bases). Trimming pared 6 bases from V and 3 bases from J, leaving 18 bases between. This CDR3 comprises 15 residues. Per the germline V gene, CDR1 is MDHEN and CDR2 is SYDVKM. The CDR3 nucleotides are TGTGCCAGCAGCCCCCCTGGTAGGGGCTACTACGAGCAGTACTTC. Translation gives CASSPPGRGYYEQYF.

This clone was counted a single time. This chain joins TRBV28 and TRBJ2-3, with 11 bases lining up with TRBD2. Per the germline V gene, CDR1 is MDHEN and CDR2 is SYDVKM. This CDR3 spans 17 amino acids. The V gene end was trimmed by 7 bases and the J gene end by 1 base; junction bases not matched to a gene: 10. The CDR3 loop reads CASNTPGLADGTDTQYF. The CDR3 bases are TGTGCCAGCAACACCCCGGGACTAGCGGATGGCACAGATACGCAGTATTTT. Drawing the rest from reference TRBV28 and TRBJ2-3, the complete variable domain is DVKVTQSSRYLVKRTGEKVFLECVQDMDHENMFWYRQDPGLGLRLIYFSYDVKMKEKGDIPEGYSVSREKKERFSLILESASTNQTSMYLCASNTPGLADGTDTQYFGPGTRLTVL.

V is TRBV7-6 and J is TRBJ1-1, with D perhaps matching TRBD1 (5 bases). CDR1 and CDR2 (germline): SGHVS, FNYEAQ. Trimming removed 0 bases from V and 6 bases from J, with 29 bases in between. The length of the CDR3 is 20 residues. The CDR3 DNA is TGTGCCAGCAGCTTAGCCCATCAAGGCAGGGTAATCAAAAAGGGCGCTGAAGCTTTCTTT. Translating it yields CASSLAHQGRVIKKGAEAFF.

The chain joins TRBV29-1 to TRBJ2-3; the D is unclear. The germline V gene has CDR1 SQVTM and CDR2 ANQGSEA. This CDR3 contains 13 residues. V was clipped by 1 base and J by 6 bases, with 11 bases between them. CDR3 DNA sequence: TGCAGCGTTGAAGGAGTCCCTAGGGATACGCAGTATTTT. Translated, it gives CSVEGVPRDTQYF.

The sample holds a few counts of this clone. The genes are TRBV9 and TRBJ1-5; unclear D gene. The CDR3 extends over 14 amino acids. Germline V lookup: CDR1 SGDLS, CDR2 YYNGEE. V lost 0 bases, J lost 9 bases, and 13 bases lay in between. The CDR3 region has the DNA TGTGCCAGCAGCGTAGGGGGTGCGGGCGGGCCCCAGCATTTT. This translates into CASSVGGAGGPQHF.

The J gene is TRBJ2-1, the V gene TRBV5-6; 9 positions match TRBD2. J lost 7 bases, V lost 0 bases, and 5 bases had no gene match. CDR1 is SGHDT and CDR2 is YYEEEE in the germline V gene. This CDR3 comprises 15 residues. The CDR3 protein is CASSLVGSGGNEQFF. DNA for the CDR3: TGTGCCAGCAGCTTGGTAGGTAGCGGGGGAAATGAGCAGTTCTTC. Drawing the rest from reference TRBV5-6 and TRBJ2-1, the complete variable domain is DAGVTQSPTHLIKTRGQQVTLRCSPKSGHDTVSWYQQALGQGPQFIFQYYEEEERQRGNFPDRFSGHQFPNYSSELNVNALLLGDSALYLCASSLVGSGGNEQFFGPGTRLTVL.

The V gene is TRBV10-3, the J gene TRBJ1-3, with D possibly being TRBD1 (5 bases). V lost 6 bases and J 3 bases, leaving 15 bases between the germline ends. Germline V gene data show CDR1 as ENHRY and CDR2 as SYGVKD. The CDR3 has 15 amino acids. The CDR3 region is CAIRGSDSLGNTIYF. Written as DNA, the CDR3 is TGTGCCATCAGGGGGTCTGACAGCCTTGGAAACACCATATATTTT.

This chain connects TRBV12-3 or TRBV12-4 to TRBJ2-2; TRBD2 matches 7 bases. V shed 6 bases, J shed 6 bases, and the junction held 4 bases outside the gene matches. The CDR3 runs to 13 residues. The CDR3 DNA reads TGTGCCAGCAGCACTCTAGCGGCCGGGGAGCTGTTTTTT. Translating gives CASSTLAAGELFF.

The chain employs TRBV13 and TRBJ1-4; D remains ambiguous. The length of the CDR3 is 15 residues. The ends were cut back, 8 bases at V and 8 bases at J, with 21 bases in the middle. Germline lookup yields CDR1 PRHDT and CDR2 FYEKMQ (reference sequence). CDR3 residues: CASGGHPPEVEKLFF. CDR3 nucleotides: TGTGCCAGCGGCGGCCATCCCCCCGAGGTCGAAAAACTGTTTTTT.

V usage is TRBV2 and J usage is TRBJ1-1; D may be TRBD1 (5 bases). CDR1 is SNHLY and CDR2 is FYNNEI in the germline V gene. V was pared by 7 bases and J by 1 base, with 19 bases between. The CDR3 contains 16 residues. The CDR3 nucleotides are TGTGCCAGCACATTAAACGAGGGACTGAAGAACACTGAAGCTTTCTTT. Protein product: CASTLNEGLKNTEAFF.

The genes are TRBV18 and TRBJ1-2, with TRBD1 matching over 7 bases. CDR3 length: 15 residues. Germline lookup yields CDR1 KGHSH and CDR2 LQKENI. J gave up 8 bases and V 3 bases, and 12 bases lay outside the gene matches. CDR3 in amino acids: CASSPTGTVGGGYTF. The CDR3 nucleotides read TGTGCCAGCTCACCTACCGGGACAGTCGGTGGGGGCTACACCTTC.

The chain recombines TRBV6-5 with TRBJ2-7; D might be TRBD1 (5 bases). The V and J ends lost 6 bases and 3 bases respectively, with 9 bases between them. The CDR3 consists of 12 residues. The germline V gene encodes CDR1 MNHEY and CDR2 SVGAGI. The CDR3 reads CASRMGHYEQYF. Written as DNA, the CDR3 is TGTGCCAGCAGAATGGGGCACTACGAGCAGTACTTC.